The 25 T cell receptor beta chains below come from one sample, sequenced in a study of shared clonotypes between healthy human individuals. The naive CD8 population came from CD45RO-negative cells selected for CCR7, without terminally differentiated effector memory CD45RA+ cells. TCRdb keeps only in-frame clones here, not all; method: immunoSEQ multiplex PCR. The data contain around 1.9 million clones, approximately 94% of them singletons. Sequencing was done on a sample of naive CD8+ T cells from PBMCs. The receptors were sampled from a man in his late teens or twenties in good health. Some clones in this sample may be carry-over from other donors' samples.

Worth noting for this clone: This sample also contains other DNA sequences that code for the same CDR3. The CDR3 here is CSVEGGTYEQYF. The CDR3 DNA sequence: TGCAGCGTTGAAGGAGGGACCTACGAGCAGTACTTC. V is TRBV29-1 and J is TRBJ2-7; a weak D match, TRBD2 (5 bases). The ends were cut back, 1 base at V and 2 bases at J, with 6 bases in the middle. This CDR3 contains 12 residues. Germline V gene lookup returns CDR1 SQVTM and CDR2 ANQGSEA.

Written as DNA, the CDR3 is TGTGCCAGCAGACCCCGACTAGCGGGGGCGGCGATTGAGCAGTTCTTC. Translation gives CASRPRLAGAAIEQFF. The chain is built from TRBV6-6 and TRBJ2-1, with 12 bases aligning to TRBD2. Losses at the gene ends were 6 bases for V and 9 bases for J; bases not matched to a gene: 12. Germline lookup yields CDR1 MNHNY and CDR2 SVGAGI (reference sequence). This CDR3 has 16 residues.

With regard to this clone: Other DNA sequences in this specimen translate into the identical CDR3. The chain employs TRBV27 and TRBJ2-7, with a weak D call TRBD1 (6 bases). The length of the CDR3 is 13 residues. V gave up 5 bases and J gave up 5 bases, with 13 bases separating them. Germline V gene lookup returns CDR1 MNHEY and CDR2 SMNVEV (reference sequence). The CDR3, as DNA: TGTGCCAGCAGTCTATACAGGGCCCACGAGCAGTACTTC. It specifies CASSLYRAHEQYF.

The CDR3 nucleotides are TGTGCCAGCAGCCGTCCCGGGACAGGGGGCCCTGGGGCCAACGTCCTGACTTTC. Amino acid sequence: CASSRPGTGGPGANVLTF. The chain couples TRBV13 to TRBJ2-6; 12 nucleotides agree with TRBD1. This CDR3 is 18 amino acids long. Trimming cost V 5 bases and J 2 bases; bases outside gene matches: 7. Germline-derived CDR1 and CDR2 are PRHDT and FYEKMQ (reference sequence).

The chain uses TRBV2 and TRBJ2-5; 12 bases line up with TRBD2. Losses at the gene ends were 6 bases for V and 4 bases for J; bases not matched to a gene: 3. This CDR3 contains 14 residues. CDR1 and CDR2 from the germline V gene are SNHLY and FYNNEI. CDR3 sequence reads: CASRAGLAGETQYF. The CDR3 region has the DNA TGTGCCAGCAGGGCGGGACTAGCGGGAGAGACCCAGTACTTC. Variable domain in full (rest from reference TRBV2 and TRBJ2-5): EPEVTQTPSHQVTQMGQEVILRCVPISNHLYFYWYRQILGQKVEFLVSFYNNEISEKSEIFDDQFSVERPDGSNFTLKIRSTKLEDSAMYFCASRAGLAGETQYFGPGTRLLVL.

The chain couples TRBV29-1 to TRBJ2-7, with 11 bases matching TRBD2. Losses at the gene ends were 6 bases for V and 6 bases for J; bases not matched to a gene: 7. The length of the CDR3 is 13 residues. Germline lookup yields CDR1 SQVTM and CDR2 ANQGSEA. This chain's CDR3 is CSVTSGIASEQYF. The CDR3 region has the DNA TGCAGCGTGACTAGCGGGATAGCGTCCGAGCAGTACTTC.

The rearrangement joins TRBV7-8 to TRBJ2-7; 10 bases line up with TRBD2. CDR1 is SGHVS and CDR2 is FQNEAQ in the germline V gene. The CDR3 has 14 amino acids. Germline trimming cut 5 bases from V and 4 bases from J; bases unmatched to any gene: 5. CDR3 sequence reads: CASSGGLAEYEQYF. As DNA, the CDR3 is TGTGCCAGCAGCGGAGGACTAGCGGAGTACGAGCAGTACTTC.

The chain joins TRBV2 to TRBJ1-5; D uncertain. Germline CDR1 and CDR2: SNHLY and FYNNEI. The CDR3 contains 14 residues. CDR3 sequence: CGSGRPGSNQPQHF. Here the CDR3 DNA reads TGTGGAAGCGGCAGACCCGGTAGCAATCAGCCCCAGCATTTT.

About this clone: At the DNA level, this CDR3 is encoded by other sequences in the same sample as well. The chain combines TRBV9 with TRBJ1-5; D gene ambiguous. This CDR3 is 14 amino acids long. V was shortened by 0 bases and J by 4 bases, with 8 bases between the two germline ends. The germline gives CDR1 SGDLS, CDR2 YYNGEE. In DNA form, the CDR3 reads TGTGCCAGCAGCGTAGGGGGAAGGAATCAGCCCCAGCATTTT. Amino acid sequence: CASSVGGRNQPQHF. Drawing the rest from reference TRBV9 and TRBJ1-5, the complete variable domain is DSGVTQTPKHLITATGQRVTLRCSPRSGDLSVYWYQQSLDQGLQFLIQYYNGEERAKGNILERFSAQQFPDLHSELNLSSLELGDSALYFCASSVGGRNQPQHFGDGTRLSIL.

This clone is a singleton in its sample. The chain joins TRBV19 to TRBJ2-1, with D tentatively TRBD1 (6 bases). V shed 6 bases and J shed 3 bases, with 12 bases lying between them. The length of the CDR3 is 14 residues. Germline V gene sequence: CDR1 LNHDA, CDR2 SQIVND (reference sequence). The CDR3 coding sequence is TGTGCCAGTAGCGACAGGCCGCTCTACAATGAGCAGTTCTTC. Translating gives CASSDRPLYNEQFF. Combining the CDR3 with reference TRBV19 and TRBJ2-1 gives the whole variable domain DGGITQSPKYLFRKEGQNVTLSCEQNLNHDAMYWYRQDPGQGLRLIYYSQIVNDFQKGDIAEGYSVSREKKESFPLTVTSAQKNPTAFYLCASSDRPLYNEQFFGPGTRLTVL.

The rearrangement uses TRBV7-9 and TRBJ1-2, with no clear D. The CDR3 sequence is 14 residues long. V was trimmed by 5 bases and J by 8 bases, leaving 18 bases between them. Germline loops: CDR1 SEHNR, CDR2 FQNEAQ (reference sequence). CDR3 in DNA: TGTGCCAGCAGCCTACTAGCGCGGTATCAGGGCTACACCTTC. This translates into CASSLLARYQGYTF.

The rearrangement uses TRBV11-2 and TRBJ2-1; 12 bases are shared with TRBD2. The CDR3 contains 18 residues. The trim removed 2 bases at V and 5 bases at J, leaving 10 bases unmatched. The germline gives CDR1 SGHAT, CDR2 FQNNGV. CDR3 amino acids: CASSLKLAGGPWNNEQFF. For the CDR3, the DNA is TGTGCCAGCAGCTTAAAGCTAGCGGGAGGGCCGTGGAACAATGAGCAGTTCTTC.

The chain carries TRBV28 and TRBJ1-1, with TRBD1 as a possible D gene (5 bases). There are 12 residues in the CDR3. Germline V gene data show CDR1 as MDHEN and CDR2 as SYDVKM. V shed 6 bases and J shed 7 bases, with 12 bases lying between them. Here the CDR3 DNA reads TGTGCCAGCAGGGGACTGCAGGGTGAAGCTTTCTTT. Amino acid sequence: CASRGLQGEAFF.

The sample holds one count of this clone. The chain couples TRBV6-1 to TRBJ2-7, with D maybe TRBD1 (6 bases). The CDR3 runs to 17 residues. V lost 0 bases, J lost 6 bases, and 21 bases lay in between. Germline CDR1 reads MNHNS; CDR2 reads SASEGT. This CDR3 reads CASSEASAVRGIGEQYF. The CDR3 region has the DNA TGTGCCAGCAGTGAAGCCTCAGCGGTCAGGGGAATAGGCGAGCAGTACTTC.

This sequence joins TRBV2 and TRBJ2-1; D uncertain. The CDR3 is 13 residues long. Germline CDR1 and CDR2: SNHLY and FYNNEI. Trimming removed 8 bases from V and 2 bases from J, with 10 bases in between. In DNA, the CDR3 is TGTGCCAGCCCCGGACCAACCTACAATGAGCAGTTCTTC. Protein sequence: CASPGPTYNEQFF.

This rearrangement joins TRBV29-1 to TRBJ1-1; possible D gene TRBD1, 5 bases. The CDR3 sequence is 13 residues long. Germline V CDR1 and CDR2: SQVTM, ANQGSEA. The germline V and J ends were trimmed by 5 bases and 6 bases, with 16 bases remaining between them. CDR3 region: CSVPGWAGPEAFF. The CDR3 DNA reads TGCAGCGTTCCAGGGTGGGCAGGGCCTGAAGCTTTCTTT.

The chain links TRBV6-4 to TRBJ1-1; D is unresolved. The CDR3 is 13 amino acids. Germline V gene sequence: CDR1 MRHNA, CDR2 SNTAGT. The V end lost 5 bases, the J end lost 1 base, and 8 bases lay between the germline ends. The CDR3 DNA follows: TGTGCCAGCAGTATGACGGAGAACACTGAAGCTTTCTTT. It specifies CASSMTENTEAFF.

J is TRBJ1-2 and V is TRBV27; a possible D gene is TRBD1 (6 bases). Looked up from germline, CDR1 is MNHEY and CDR2 is SMNVEV (reference sequence). Trimming stripped 2 bases from V and 14 bases from J, with 18 bases between. This CDR3 contains 13 residues. As DNA, the CDR3 is TGTGCCAGCAGTTTACGGGGACAATCGACGTGGACCTTC. Amino acids: CASSLRGQSTWTF.

This chain uses TRBV29-1 with TRBJ2-7; no reliable D call. CDR1 and CDR2 (germline): SQVTM, ANQGSEA. The germline V and J ends were trimmed by 2 bases and 1 base, with 9 bases remaining between them. The CDR3 is made up of 13 amino acids. CDR3 sequence reads: CSVELTRSYEQYF. The CDR3 DNA reads as TGCAGCGTTGAATTAACACGTTCCTACGAGCAGTACTTC.

This clone was recorded only once. The gene calls are TRBV30 and TRBJ2-5; a weak D match, TRBD2 (6 bases). V gave up 3 bases and J gave up 3 bases, with 11 bases separating them. CDR1 is GTSNPN, CDR2 SVGIG, per germline (reference sequence). The CDR3 loop spans 13 amino acids. For the CDR3, the DNA is TGTGCCTGGAGCGGGGACTTAGAAGAGACCCAGTACTTC. Translation: CAWSGDLEETQYF.

The rearrangement uses TRBV7-2 and TRBJ2-1, with 7 bases lining up with TRBD2. CDR1 is SGHTA and CDR2 is FQGNSA in the germline V gene. J lost 8 bases, V lost 5 bases, and 15 bases had no gene match. This CDR3 contains 16 residues. The CDR3 region has the DNA TGTGCCAGCAGCCTCCAGGGACTATTTTACCCAGATGAGCAGTTCTTC. Protein: CASSLQGLFYPDEQFF.

Concerning this clone itself: Its ends do not fully match the called genes, so a read error is possible. The chain combines TRBV6-4 with TRBJ2-7; the D is unclear. Germline CDR1 reads MRHNA; CDR2 reads SNTAGT. The CDR3 length is 13 residues. CDR3: CASSVFPSLRANF. For the CDR3, the DNA is TGTGCCAGCAGTGTGTTCCCCTCTTTAAGGGCCAACTTC.

The chain is built from TRBV7-9 and TRBJ2-7; 9 nucleotides line up with TRBD2. J gave up 5 bases and V 1 base, and 9 bases lay outside the gene matches. The CDR3 runs 16 residues. CDR1 SEHNR and CDR2 FQNEAQ come from the germline V gene (reference sequence). The CDR3 spells CASSLELAGIVHEQYF. The CDR3 DNA is TGTGCCAGCAGCTTAGAGCTAGCGGGAATCGTCCACGAGCAGTACTTC.

This chain uses TRBV25-1 with TRBJ1-6; possibly TRBD1 for D (6 bases). Germline values: CDR1 MGHDK, CDR2 SYGVNS. The CDR3 loop spans 15 amino acids. The V gene lost 1 base and the J gene lost 7 bases, with 11 bases spanning the gap. The chain's CDR3 is CASSELAGVNSPLHF. The CDR3 DNA is TGTGCCAGCAGTGAATTGGCAGGGGTGAATTCACCCCTCCACTTT.

The V and J genes are TRBV10-3 and TRBJ1-1; TRBD1 aligns across 8 bases. Germline trimming cut 9 bases from V and 2 bases from J; bases unmatched to any gene: 2. This CDR3 contains 12 residues. The germline V gene encodes CDR1 ENHRY and CDR2 SYGVKD. In DNA, the CDR3 is TGTGCCATTGGACAGGGTAACACTGAAGCTTTCTTT. It specifies CAIGQGNTEAFF.